Listed here are 29 T cell receptor beta chains from one sample, sequenced in a study of T-cell reconstitution after alpha-beta-depleted transplantation in children. The library targeted TCRbeta and was prepared with unique molecular identifiers. TCRdb re-derived calls from the PCR reads in MiXCR, one entry per CDR3 protein. Of about 610,000 distinct CDR3 sequences detected, more than 9% appear once; the ten largest clones hold about 4.3%. This material consisted of PBMCs from the stem cell graft donor, taken from the stem cell graft. The receptors stem from a human donor who donated a stem cell graft to a child with acute myeloid leukemia.

This clonotype has ten or more counts. The CDR3 DNA sequence: TGCAGTGCTAGAGATCGGACAGGGGGCTACAAAGCTTTCTTT. It specifies CSARDRTGGYKAFF. The V and J genes are TRBV20-1 and TRBJ1-1; 11 nucleotides agree with TRBD1. Per germline, CDR1 DFQATT and CDR2 SNEGSKA (reference sequence). V lost 0 bases and J lost 9; bases outside the gene matches: 6. The CDR3 length is 14 residues.

This clonotype was observed a few times. The chain joins TRBV7-8 to TRBJ2-7, with D possibly TRBD1 on 6 matching bases. Germline loops: CDR1 SGHVS, CDR2 FQNEAQ. The CDR3 is 13 amino acids. Deletions cut 1 base from V and 9 bases from J, with 13 bases between. In DNA, the CDR3 is TGTGCCAGCAGCTTAGGGACAGACAGACCGCAGTACTTC. Amino acids: CASSLGTDRPQYF.

The J gene is TRBJ2-1, the V gene TRBV18; 12 bases match TRBD2. V lost 1 base to trimming and J lost 4 bases; unmatched junction nucleotides: 8. The CDR3 is 18 amino acids. Germline V gene data show CDR1 as KGHSH and CDR2 as LQKENI. The CDR3: CASSPRLAGGLGYNEQFF. In DNA, the CDR3 is TGTGCCAGCTCACCACGGCTAGCGGGAGGGCTGGGATACAATGAGCAGTTCTTC.

This clonotype was observed at least ten times. V gene TRBV6-5 combines with J gene TRBJ1-1; 9 nucleotides match TRBD1. The junction had 19 bases not matched to a gene; V was cut back by 11 bases and J by 6 bases. Germline CDR1 MNHEY, CDR2 SVGAGI. The CDR3 runs to 16 residues. The DNA for the CDR3 is TGTGCCGGTTGGAAGGGACAGGGAGGATTCGACGCTGAAGCTTTCTTT. Amino acid sequence: CAGWKGQGGFDAEAFF.

In its sample, this clonotype was seen many times. V is TRBV27 and J is TRBJ1-2, with 7 bases lining up with TRBD1. J gave up 1 base and V 6 bases, and 8 bases lay outside the gene matches. The CDR3 runs 15 residues. Germline CDR1 is MNHEY and CDR2 is SMNVEV (reference sequence). The CDR3 region is CASRPGQRFNYGYTF. The DNA for the CDR3 is TGTGCCAGCAGACCGGGACAGAGATTTAACTATGGCTACACCTTC.

This clonotype has only a few counts. The V call is TRBV20-1, the J call TRBJ2-3; unclear D gene. Germline V gene data show CDR1 as DFQATT and CDR2 as SNEGSKA (reference sequence). The germline V and J ends were trimmed by 6 bases and 2 bases, with 12 bases remaining between them. This CDR3 spans 13 amino acids. The CDR3 DNA is TGCAGTGCCTCGTCTGGAGTCACAGATACGCAGTATTTT. This codes for CSASSGVTDTQYF.

The sample holds a few counts of this clonotype. The V call is TRBV28, the J call TRBJ2-1, with 9 bases aligning to TRBD2. CDR1 and CDR2 from the germline V gene are MDHEN and SYDVKM. V shed 4 bases, J shed 6 bases, and the junction held 13 bases outside the gene matches. This CDR3 contains 17 residues. The chain's CDR3 is CASSWAPGGRAFNEQFF. The CDR3 DNA reads TGTGCCAGCAGTTGGGCCCCCGGCGGGAGGGCTTTCAATGAGCAGTTCTTC.

The chain combines TRBV6-5 with TRBJ1-2, with D tentatively TRBD1 (5 bases). CDR1 and CDR2 (germline): MNHEY, SVGAGI. Trimming stripped 2 bases from V and 8 bases from J, with 15 bases between. This CDR3 is 14 amino acids long. The CDR3 sequence is CASSYRLQGYGYTF. The CDR3 nucleotides read TGTGCCAGCAGTTACCGATTGCAGGGTTACGGCTACACCTTC.

This clonotype was observed many times. The chain joins TRBV6-1 to TRBJ2-7; D unclear. Germline V gene lookup returns CDR1 MNHNS and CDR2 SASEGT. This CDR3 has 13 residues. Trimming shortened V by 1 base and J by 6 bases, and 10 bases separated the two germline ends. The CDR3 sequence is CASSEVGYLEQYF. The CDR3 DNA is TGTGCCAGCAGTGAAGTGGGTTATCTCGAGCAGTACTTC.

The sample holds many counts of this clonotype. The chain's CDR3 is CASSLALLANTQETQYF. The CDR3 DNA reads TGTGCCAGCAGCTTAGCACTACTAGCGAACACACAAGAGACCCAGTACTTC. This chain connects TRBV7-2 to TRBJ2-5; TRBD2 agrees at 7 bases. Germline assignment: CDR1 SGHTA and CDR2 FQGNSA. V lost 0 bases, J lost 2 bases, and 9 bases stayed unmatched. The CDR3 is made up of 17 amino acids.

This clonotype occurred many times. The V call is TRBV29-1, the J call TRBJ2-7, with 10 bases matching TRBD1. Germline V gives CDR1 SQVTM, CDR2 ANQGSEA. V was clipped by 4 bases and J by 3 bases; unmatched bases: 3. The CDR3 extends over 13 amino acids. The CDR3 DNA reads TGCAGCGTTGCCCGGACAGGGGGCTACGAGCAGTACTTC. Encoded protein: CSVARTGGYEQYF.

CDR3: CASSFSLSEQYF. CDR3 bases: TGTGCCAGCAGTTTTTCCCTGAGCGAGCAGTACTTC. V gene TRBV6-6 combines with J gene TRBJ2-7; no definite D call. The V and J ends lost 4 bases and 6 bases respectively, with 10 bases between them. CDR3 length: 12 residues. Per germline, CDR1 MNHNY and CDR2 SVGAGI (reference sequence).

This sequence joins TRBV7-3 and TRBJ1-5; no definite D call. This CDR3 is 12 amino acids long. V was pared by 3 bases and J by 8 bases, with 8 bases between. Germline V lookup: CDR1 SGHTA, CDR2 FQGTGA. CDR3 sequence (DNA): TGTGCCAGCAGCTTCGGTTTCGAGCCCCAGCATTTT. Translated: CASSFGFEPQHF.

The chain carries TRBV20-1 and TRBJ2-1; no firm D call. Germline V gene sequence: CDR1 DFQATT, CDR2 SNEGSKA (reference sequence). Between the trimmed V and J ends, which lost 2 bases and 0 bases, there was a span of 11 bases. The CDR3 loop spans 15 amino acids. This CDR3 is CSARRERDSYNEQFF. The CDR3 bases are TGCAGTGCTAGACGAGAACGCGACTCCTACAATGAGCAGTTCTTC.

This clonotype was detected a few times. The V and J genes are TRBV11-1 and TRBJ2-7, with 8 bases aligning to TRBD2. The CDR3 contains 14 residues. J was trimmed by 2 bases and V by 6 bases; bases with no gene match: 6. CDR1 and CDR2 (germline): SGHAT, FQDESV (reference sequence). The CDR3 bases are TGTGCCAGCAGTCGTAGCGGGACCGCCTACGAGCAGTACTTC. Its protein is CASSRSGTAYEQYF. Together with reference TRBV11-1 and TRBJ2-7, the CDR3 gives the full variable domain: EAEVAQSPRYKITEKSQAVAFWCDPISGHATLYWYRQILGQGPELLVQFQDESVVDDSQLPKDRFSAERLKGVDSTLKIQPAELGDSAMYLCASSRSGTAYEQYFGPGTRLTVT.

This clonotype was detected a few times. The chain is built from TRBV30 and TRBJ2-3; 9 nucleotides line up with TRBD2. Germline values: CDR1 GTSNPN, CDR2 SVGIG (reference sequence). The junction had 3 bases not matched to a gene; V was cut back by 0 bases and J by 2 bases. There are 15 residues in the CDR3. The CDR3 is CAWSVTSGLTDTQYF. CDR3 nucleotides: TGTGCCTGGAGTGTGACTAGCGGACTCACAGATACGCAGTATTTT.

This clonotype was counted ten times or more. The chain carries TRBV28 and TRBJ2-3, with 7 bases fitting TRBD2. The V gene end was trimmed by 5 bases and the J gene end by 2 bases; junction bases not matched to a gene: 13. Germline-derived CDR1 and CDR2 are MDHEN and SYDVKM. CDR3 length: 17 residues. CDR3 bases: TGTGCCAGCAGTCCCCGCCACGGGAGGTTGCCCACAGATACGCAGTATTTT. Amino acids: CASSPRHGRLPTDTQYF.

This clonotype was observed at least ten times. This chain connects TRBV3-1 to TRBJ2-7, with 7 bases aligning to TRBD2. The length of the CDR3 is 14 residues. CDR1 is LGHDT, CDR2 YNNKEL, per germline (reference sequence). With 2 bases clipped from V and 3 bases from J, the junction kept 4 bases outside the gene matches. DNA for the CDR3: TGTGCCAGCAGCCAACCAGGACTAGACTACGAGCAGTACTTC. Its translation: CASSQPGLDYEQYF.

J is TRBJ2-6 and V is TRBV28; 11 nucleotides align to TRBD1. The CDR3 length is 18 residues. V shed 1 base, J shed 0 bases, and the junction held 2 bases outside the gene matches. Germline V lookup: CDR1 MDHEN, CDR2 SYDVKM. For the CDR3, the DNA is TGTGCCAGCAGTTTATCCGGACAGGGGGCCTCTGGGGCCAACGTCCTGACTTTC. This codes for CASSLSGQGASGANVLTF.

The V and J genes are TRBV2 and TRBJ2-7, with 8 bases fitting TRBD2. CDR1 and CDR2 (germline): SNHLY, FYNNEI. This CDR3 is 17 amino acids long. The CDR3 sequence: CTFCLRGNSGRLGEQYF. For the CDR3, the DNA is TGTACCTTCTGTTTAAGGGGGAACAGCGGGAGACTGGGTGAGCAGTACTTC.

This clonotype came up a few times. The CDR3 nucleotides read TGTGCCGCGCGACTGGGGGGCGGGAGTACAGATACGCAGTATTTT. Translated: CAARLGGGSTDTQYF. The V call is TRBV6-1, the J call TRBJ2-3, with a weak D call TRBD2 (7 bases). Germline CDR1 reads MNHNS; CDR2 reads SASEGT. The CDR3 is made up of 15 amino acids. The V gene lost 11 bases and the J gene lost 3 bases, with 21 bases spanning the gap.

The rearrangement joins TRBV29-1 to TRBJ2-1; D possibly corresponds to TRBD1 (5 bases). The V end lost 6 bases, the J end lost 0 bases, and 9 bases lay between the germline ends. Germline-derived CDR1 and CDR2 are SQVTM and ANQGSEA. The CDR3 sequence is 13 residues long. CDR3 residues: CSVTASSYNEQFF. The CDR3 coding sequence is TGCAGCGTGACAGCGAGCTCCTACAATGAGCAGTTCTTC.

J is TRBJ2-2 and V is TRBV5-1; a weak D match, TRBD1 (6 bases). The germline V and J ends were trimmed by 7 bases and 5 bases, with 18 bases remaining between them. The germline gives CDR1 SGHRS, CDR2 YFSETQ. The CDR3 consists of 15 residues. CDR3 residues: CASAPGQGLTGELFF. CDR3 nucleotides: TGCGCCAGCGCCCCAGGGCAGGGGTTAACCGGGGAGCTGTTTTTT.

This clonotype was observed a handful of times. The genes are TRBV28 and TRBJ2-1; D is unresolved. The CDR3 totals 12 residues. Trimming removed 5 bases from V and 5 bases from J, with 7 bases in between. CDR1 and CDR2 (germline): MDHEN, SYDVKM. CDR3 nucleotide sequence: TGTGCCAGCAGTCCGAACAACAATGAGCAGTTCTTC. This codes for CASSPNNNEQFF.

At least ten counts were recorded for this clonotype. The rearrangement uses TRBV20-1 and TRBJ2-1; D is perhaps TRBD2 (5 bases). Germline V gene data show CDR1 as DFQATT and CDR2 as SNEGSKA (reference sequence). The CDR3 covers 16 residues. Between the trimmed V and J ends, which lost 3 bases and 1 base, there was a span of 16 bases. CDR3 region: CSARAPSGASYNEQFF. CDR3 coding DNA: TGCAGTGCTAGGGCTCCAAGCGGCGCTTCCTACAATGAGCAGTTCTTC.

This clonotype was counted ten times or more. V is TRBV6-1 and J is TRBJ2-1, with D hard to call. Germline V CDR1 and CDR2: MNHNS, SASEGT. The CDR3 extends over 13 amino acids. Trimming shortened V by 7 bases and J by 0 bases, and 7 bases separated the two germline ends. The CDR3 nucleotides are TGTGCCAGCAAGTCTTCCTCCTACAATGAGCAGTTCTTC. Translation: CASKSSSYNEQFF.

In this sample, this clonotype turned up a few times. The genes are TRBV18 and TRBJ1-1, with a possible D match to TRBD1 (5 bases). Germline lookup yields CDR1 KGHSH and CDR2 LQKENI. The germline V and J ends were trimmed by 1 base and 4 bases, with 16 bases remaining between them. The CDR3 length is 16 residues. CDR3 coding DNA: TGTGCCAGCTCACCACGGCCCAGCGGGGGGAGCACTGAAGCTTTCTTT. Translating gives CASSPRPSGGSTEAFF.

This clonotype was detected only a few times. The chain recombines TRBV5-1 with TRBJ2-5; either TRBD1 or TRBD2 may supply D (5 bases each). V lost 0 bases and J 0 bases, leaving 15 bases between the germline ends. Germline V gene sequence: CDR1 SGHRS, CDR2 YFSETQ. The length of the CDR3 is 17 residues. The CDR3 DNA is TGCGCCAGCAGCTTGGGTGGAAATCGGGGCTACCAAGAGACCCAGTACTTC. It specifies CASSLGGNRGYQETQYF.

Ten or more counts support this clonotype. This chain uses TRBV4-3 with TRBJ2-1; D may be TRBD2 (6 bases). CDR1 and CDR2 (germline): LGHNA, YSLEER. V lost 1 base to trimming and J lost 8 bases, with 12 bases between them. The CDR3 runs 14 residues. CDR3 coding DNA: TGCGCCAGCAGCCAAGTCAACCCGGGAGATGAGCAGTTCTTC. Translating gives CASSQVNPGDEQFF.